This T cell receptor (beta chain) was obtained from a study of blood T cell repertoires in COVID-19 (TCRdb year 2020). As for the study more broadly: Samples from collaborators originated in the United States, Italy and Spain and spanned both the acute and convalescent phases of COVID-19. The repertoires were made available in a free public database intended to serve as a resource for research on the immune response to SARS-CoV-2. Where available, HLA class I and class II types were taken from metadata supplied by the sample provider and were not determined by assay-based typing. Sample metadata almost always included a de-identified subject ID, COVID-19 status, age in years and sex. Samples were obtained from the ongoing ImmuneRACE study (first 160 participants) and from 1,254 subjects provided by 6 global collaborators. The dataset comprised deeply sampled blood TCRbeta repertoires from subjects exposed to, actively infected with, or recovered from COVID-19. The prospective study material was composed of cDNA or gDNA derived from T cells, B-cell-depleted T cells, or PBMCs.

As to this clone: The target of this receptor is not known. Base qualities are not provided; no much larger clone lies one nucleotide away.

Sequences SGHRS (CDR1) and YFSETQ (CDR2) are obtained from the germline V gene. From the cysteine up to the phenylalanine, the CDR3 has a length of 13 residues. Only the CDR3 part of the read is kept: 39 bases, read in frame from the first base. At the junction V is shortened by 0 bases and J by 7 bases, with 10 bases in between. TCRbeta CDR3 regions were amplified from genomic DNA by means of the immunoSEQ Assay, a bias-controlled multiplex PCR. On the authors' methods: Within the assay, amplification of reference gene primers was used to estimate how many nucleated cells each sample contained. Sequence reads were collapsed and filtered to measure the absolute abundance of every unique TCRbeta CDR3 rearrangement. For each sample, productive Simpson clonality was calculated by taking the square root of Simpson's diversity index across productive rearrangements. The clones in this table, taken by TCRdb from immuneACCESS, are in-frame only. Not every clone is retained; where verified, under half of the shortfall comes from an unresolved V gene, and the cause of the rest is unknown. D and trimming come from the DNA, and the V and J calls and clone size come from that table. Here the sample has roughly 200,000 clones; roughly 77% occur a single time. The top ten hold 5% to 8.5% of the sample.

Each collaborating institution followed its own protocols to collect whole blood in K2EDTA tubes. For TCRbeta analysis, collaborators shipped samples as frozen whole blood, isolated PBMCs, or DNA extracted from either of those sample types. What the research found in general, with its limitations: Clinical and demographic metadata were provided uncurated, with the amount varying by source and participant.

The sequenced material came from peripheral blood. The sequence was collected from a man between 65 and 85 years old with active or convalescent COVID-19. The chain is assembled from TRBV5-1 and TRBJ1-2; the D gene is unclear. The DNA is TGCGCCAGCAGCTTGGGGCAGTCAACTGGCTACACCTTC. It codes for CASSLGQSTGYTF.